These 20 T cell receptor beta chains were sequenced from one sample in a study of persistence of HIV-infected CD4 T cells. Sequencing used immunoSEQ version 4 in survey mode. Produced via immunoSEQ multiplex PCR; TCRdb's table is partial and in-frame only. The table includes some 50,000 clones, 85% to 90% detected once. This nonspecific control used anti-CD3/anti-CD28 bead stimulation of CD4+ T cells. CD4+ T cells upregulating both CD40 ligand and CD69 were sorted as responding cells. These receptors lack a known antigen. The sample was CD4+ T cells sorted from PBMCs after roughly 19-hour stimulation, taken from a patient who received antiretroviral therapy. These receptors originate from an adult woman with HIV who was CMV-seropositive.

V is TRBV18 and J is TRBJ1-4; D remains unclear. This CDR3 has 16 amino acids. CDR1 is KGHSH and CDR2 is LQKENI in the germline V gene. V lost 4 bases and J lost 8, with 20 bases in between. The CDR3 coding sequence is TGTGCCAGCTCACGTTCGGGTTCGGGTACTGGGGAAAAACTGTTTTTT. Residues: CASSRSGSGTGEKLFF.

This sequence joins TRBV7-3 and TRBJ2-3; the match to TRBD2 covers 12 bases. CDR3 length: 16 amino acids. J lost 3 bases, V lost 6 bases, and 7 bases had no gene match. CDR1 is SGHTA, CDR2 FQGTGA, per germline. The CDR3 DNA sequence: TGTGCCAGCAGACCGAACGGGACTAGCGGGACAGATACGCAGTATTTT. Translated: CASRPNGTSGTDTQYF.

This chain joins TRBV4-1 and TRBJ1-1, with D perhaps matching TRBD1 (6 bases). This CDR3 is built from 17 residues. CDR1 and CDR2 (germline): MGHRA, YSYEKL. Trimming removed 1 base at V and 2 bases at J, with 17 bases between. CDR3 in amino acids: CASSQVDSRRVNTEAFF. CDR3 nucleotide sequence: TGCGCCAGCAGCCAAGTGGACAGCCGACGTGTAAACACTGAAGCTTTCTTT.

The J gene is TRBJ1-4, the V gene TRBV6-5; perhaps TRBD1 as D (5 bases). The CDR3 spans 14 residues. The V gene lost 2 bases and the J gene lost 8 bases, with 12 bases spanning the gap. Germline V gives CDR1 MNHEY, CDR2 SVGAGI. The CDR3 loop is CASSYAGLGEKLFF. CDR3 coding DNA: TGTGCCAGCAGTTACGCGGGGCTTGGGGAAAAACTGTTTTTT.

This sequence joins TRBV5-1 and TRBJ1-1; no definite D call. This CDR3 comprises 12 residues. Germline CDR1 is SGHRS and CDR2 is YFSETQ. V was cut by 6 bases and J by 4 bases, with 10 bases left in between. CDR3 sequence reads: CASKSGSTEAFF. The CDR3 DNA sequence: TGCGCCAGCAAAAGTGGTAGCACTGAAGCTTTCTTT.

The chain carries TRBV5-4 and TRBJ2-4; D possibly uses TRBD1 or TRBD2 (5 bases each). This CDR3 has 16 amino acids. Germline V gene data show CDR1 as SGHNT and CDR2 as YYREEE (reference sequence). V lost 1 base to trimming and J lost 0 bases, with 11 bases between them. The CDR3 region has the DNA TGTGCCAGCAGCTTGAAAGGTGGGGGAGCCAAAAACATTCAGTACTTC. Its translation: CASSLKGGGAKNIQYF.

The rearrangement uses TRBV7-3 and TRBJ1-2; D remains unclear. The V and J ends lost 5 bases and 2 bases respectively, with 15 bases between them. The CDR3 has 15 residues. Germline assignment: CDR1 SGHTA and CDR2 FQGTGA. The CDR3 DNA follows: TGTGCCAGCAGCCGAGGTAATGCGGAAAACTATGGCTACACCTTC. The encoded protein is CASSRGNAENYGYTF.

This clone was counted between two and nine times. This rearrangement joins TRBV25-1 to TRBJ2-3; D remains ambiguous. V dropped 3 bases and J dropped 8 bases, with 3 bases sitting between them. The CDR3 has 10 amino acids. Germline V gene lookup returns CDR1 MGHDK and CDR2 SYGVNS. CDR3 region: CASSDGTQYF. CDR3 in DNA: TGTGCCAGCAGTGATGGTACGCAGTATTTT.

The V gene is TRBV6-5, the J gene TRBJ2-1, with D perhaps matching TRBD1 or TRBD2 (5 bases each). V gave up 10 bases and J gave up 0 bases, with 13 bases separating them. The CDR3 runs 14 residues. Germline V gives CDR1 MNHEY, CDR2 SVGAGI. The CDR3 region is CATRWGSSYNEQFF. The CDR3 DNA is TGTGCCACCAGGTGGGGGAGCTCCTACAATGAGCAGTTCTTC.

The V and J genes are TRBV29-1 and TRBJ2-3; tentatively, D is TRBD1 (6 bases). Germline V CDR1 and CDR2: SQVTM, ANQGSEA. The CDR3 has 18 residues. V was shortened by 0 bases and J by 2 bases, with 21 bases between the two germline ends. CDR3 region: CSVEEGPPRGSHTDTQYF. The CDR3, as DNA: TGCAGCGTTGAAGAGGGACCTCCAAGGGGGTCACACACAGATACGCAGTATTTT.

CDR3 in DNA: TGTGCCAGCAGCGTCCAGGACGGCGTGGGTCAGCCCCAGCATTTT. As protein: CASSVQDGVGQPQHF. The V and J genes are TRBV9 and TRBJ1-5, with D unresolved. CDR3 length: 15 amino acids. Germline V CDR1 and CDR2: SGDLS, YYNGEE. The germline V and J ends were trimmed by 2 bases and 6 bases, with 15 bases remaining between them.

This chain uses TRBV5-6 with TRBJ2-2; tentatively, D is TRBD1 or TRBD2 (5 bases each). The V end lost 0 bases, the J end lost 9 bases, and 9 bases lay between the germline ends. The CDR3 totals 13 residues. CDR1 and CDR2 (germline): SGHDT, YYEEEE. The CDR3 is CASSLERGRELFF. The CDR3 region has the DNA TGTGCCAGCAGCTTGGAAAGGGGACGGGAGCTGTTTTTT. The whole variable domain, filled in from reference TRBV5-6 and TRBJ2-2, reads DAGVTQSPTHLIKTRGQQVTLRCSPKSGHDTVSWYQQALGQGPQFIFQYYEEEERQRGNFPDRFSGHQFPNYSSELNVNALLLGDSALYLCASSLERGRELFFGEGSRLTVL.

This rearrangement joins TRBV10-1 to TRBJ1-1; no reliable D call. Germline values: CDR1 WNHNN, CDR2 SYGVQD (reference sequence). The ends were cut back, 0 bases at V and 4 bases at J, with 15 bases in the middle. This CDR3 region has 16 residues. The CDR3 DNA reads as TGCGCCAGCAGTGAGTCGACGGCGGGATGGGGCACTGAAGCTTTCTTT. Protein: CASSESTAGWGTEAFF.

DNA for the CDR3: TGTGCCAGCAGTGCCGACAGGGGGCTCGTCTATGGCTACACCTTC. This translates into CASSADRGLVYGYTF. This chain uses TRBV28 with TRBJ1-2, with 10 bases aligning to TRBD1. CDR3 size: 15 residues. Germline trimming cut 5 bases from V and 4 bases from J; bases unmatched to any gene: 7. Per the germline V gene, CDR1 is MDHEN and CDR2 is SYDVKM.

The chain recombines TRBV4-1 with TRBJ1-3; D uncertain. V was trimmed by 1 base and J by 2 bases, leaving 6 bases between them. The CDR3 covers 14 residues. Germline lookup yields CDR1 MGHRA and CDR2 YSYEKL. This chain's CDR3 is CASSQGEAGNTIYF. The DNA for the CDR3 is TGCGCCAGCAGCCAAGGGGAGGCTGGAAACACCATATATTTT.

V usage is TRBV2 and J usage is TRBJ2-2; TRBD2 matches at 8 bases. The germline V gene encodes CDR1 SNHLY and CDR2 FYNNEI. CDR3 length equals 13 residues. Germline trimming cut 7 bases from V and 5 bases from J; bases unmatched to any gene: 3. The CDR3 nucleotides read TGTGCCAGCAACGCGGGAGGAACCGGGGAGCTGTTTTTT. It translates to CASNAGGTGELFF.

This clone was seen a handful of times. The chain employs TRBV14 and TRBJ2-7; D ambiguous. This CDR3 has 14 residues. Trimming pared 0 bases from V and 2 bases from J, leaving 8 bases between. CDR1 is SGHDN, CDR2 FVKESK, per germline. This chain's CDR3 is CASSQDLTAYEQYF. In DNA form, the CDR3 reads TGTGCCAGCAGCCAAGATCTAACAGCCTACGAGCAGTACTTC.

This clone appeared a single time. The chain is built from TRBV5-1 and TRBJ2-7; TRBD2 is a possible D gene (5 bases). Trimming shortened V by 2 bases and J by 5 bases, and 8 bases separated the two germline ends. The CDR3 runs to 12 residues. Per germline, CDR1 SGHRS and CDR2 YFSETQ. CDR3 nucleotide sequence: TGCGCCAGCAGCTTAGGACTGGACGAGCAGTACTTC. Its protein product is CASSLGLDEQYF.

Only one count was recorded for this clone. The rearrangement uses TRBV7-3 and TRBJ1-1; possibly TRBD1 for D (6 bases). Trimming removed 5 bases at V and 9 bases at J, with 22 bases between. Germline CDR1 SGHTA, CDR2 FQGTGA. The CDR3 has 15 residues. CDR3: CASSPHRVGPGQAFF. CDR3 sequence (DNA): TGTGCCAGCAGCCCGCACAGGGTTGGCCCTGGACAAGCTTTCTTT.

The chain recombines TRBV29-1 with TRBJ1-3; D is unresolved. CDR3 size: 16 residues. In germline, CDR1 is SQVTM, CDR2 ANQGSEA. Trimming removed 7 bases at V and 0 bases at J, with 19 bases between. The CDR3 sequence is CSALVGPGISGNTIYF. The CDR3 nucleotides read TGCAGCGCTTTAGTAGGTCCGGGGATCTCTGGAAACACCATATATTTT.